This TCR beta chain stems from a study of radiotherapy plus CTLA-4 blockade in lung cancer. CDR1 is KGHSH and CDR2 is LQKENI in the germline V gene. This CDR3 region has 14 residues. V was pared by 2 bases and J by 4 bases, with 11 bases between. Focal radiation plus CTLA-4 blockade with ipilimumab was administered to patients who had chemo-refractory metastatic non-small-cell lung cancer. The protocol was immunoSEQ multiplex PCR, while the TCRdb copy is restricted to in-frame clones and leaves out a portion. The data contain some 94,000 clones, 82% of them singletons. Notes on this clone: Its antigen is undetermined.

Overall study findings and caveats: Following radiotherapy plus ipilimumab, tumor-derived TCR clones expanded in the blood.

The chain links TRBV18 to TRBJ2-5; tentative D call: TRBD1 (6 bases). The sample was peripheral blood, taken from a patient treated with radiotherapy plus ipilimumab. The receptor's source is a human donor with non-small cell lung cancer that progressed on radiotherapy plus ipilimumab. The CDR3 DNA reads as TGTGCCAGCTCACCAACCCCAGGGGCAGAGACCCAGTACTTC. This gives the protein CASSPTPGAETQYF.